This T cell receptor beta chain emerged from a study of T cells in Graves' hyperthyroidism and ophthalmopathy. Study-wide background: At the time of initial diagnosis and before any treatment, peripheral blood was collected. Study findings and constraints: Blood also showed most of the thyroid clonotypes that were expanded above 0.001.

The germline gives CDR1 LNHDA, CDR2 SQIVND (reference sequence). The CDR3 runs to 15 residues. With V trimmed by 6 bases and J by 0 bases, 5 bases remained unmatched. The source material, RNA transcripts, was used to amplify TCR beta CDR3 regions. Initially, a first-round RT-PCR of the TCR CDR3 employed the HTBI primer set. TCRdb called the multiplex PCR reads again in MiXCR, with one record for every CDR3 protein. In the table there are 600,000 or so distinct CDR3 sequences, over 12% of which are singletons. This clonotype was detected ten times or more. Its target is unknown. Patients with ophthalmopathy all had a Clinical Activity Score of at least 3, a NOSPECS grade of at least 4 and duration under 3 months.

The specimen sequenced was blood. The V and J genes are TRBV19 and TRBJ2-3; the match to TRBD2 covers 8 bases. The origin of this receptor is a woman younger than 30 with Graves' ophthalmopathy. CDR3 DNA: TGTGCCAGTAGATCGGGAGGGGAAAGCACAGATACGCAGTATTTT. Translation gives CASRSGGESTDTQYF.